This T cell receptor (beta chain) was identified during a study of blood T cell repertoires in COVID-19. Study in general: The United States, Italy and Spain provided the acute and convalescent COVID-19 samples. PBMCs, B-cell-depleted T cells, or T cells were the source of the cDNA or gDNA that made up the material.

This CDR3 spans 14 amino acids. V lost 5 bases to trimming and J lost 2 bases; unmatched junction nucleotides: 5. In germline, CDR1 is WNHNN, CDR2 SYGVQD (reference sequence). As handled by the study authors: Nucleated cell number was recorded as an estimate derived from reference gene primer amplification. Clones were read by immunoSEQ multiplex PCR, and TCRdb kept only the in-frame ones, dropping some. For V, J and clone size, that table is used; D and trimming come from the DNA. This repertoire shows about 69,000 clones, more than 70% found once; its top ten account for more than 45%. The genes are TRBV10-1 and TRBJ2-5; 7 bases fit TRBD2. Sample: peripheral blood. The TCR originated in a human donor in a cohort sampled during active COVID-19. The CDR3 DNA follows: TGCGCCAGCAGTTCGGGACTACGACAAGAGACCCAGTACTTC. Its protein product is CASSSGLRQETQYF.